Listed here are 23 T cell receptor beta chains from one sample, sequenced in a study of T cells in Graves' hyperthyroidism and ophthalmopathy. RNA transcripts gave rise to amplified TCR beta CDR3 regions. The TCR CDR3 was amplified in a first-round RT-PCR using the HTBI primer set. TCRdb re-called the multiplex PCR reads through MiXCR, storing one row per CDR3 protein. The table has 350,000 to 450,000 distinct CDR3 sequences, approximately 18% seen once; the top ten hold 30% to 40%. The sequenced material came from blood. The source of these receptors is a woman aged 30 to 39 with Graves' hyperthyroidism that later progressed to Graves' ophthalmopathy.

This clonotype was seen ten or more times. V gene TRBV6-1 combines with J gene TRBJ1-2; TRBD1 might be the D (6 bases). This CDR3 contains 14 residues. Germline V gene sequence: CDR1 MNHNS, CDR2 SASEGT. The germline V and J ends were trimmed by 1 base and 5 bases, with 11 bases remaining between them. The CDR3 coding sequence is TGTGCCAGCAGTGAAGTGGTAGGGGGATATGGCTACACCTTC. It codes for CASSEVVGGYGYTF.

This chain links TRBV12-3 or TRBV12-4 with TRBJ1-2; 10 positions agree with TRBD1. The V gene end was trimmed by 5 bases and the J gene end by 3 bases; junction bases not matched to a gene: 6. The CDR3 sequence is 15 residues long. The CDR3 sequence is CASSPGTGDHYGYTF. The CDR3 DNA sequence: TGTGCCAGCAGTCCCGGGACAGGGGACCACTATGGCTACACCTTC.

This chain connects TRBV7-8 to TRBJ2-5; 7 bases map to TRBD2. The CDR3 runs 17 residues. Germline lookup yields CDR1 SGHVS and CDR2 FQNEAQ. The junction had 13 bases not matched to a gene; V was cut back by 3 bases and J by 3 bases. The CDR3: CASSFLRPGLRKETQYF. The CDR3 region has the DNA TGTGCCAGCAGCTTTCTTCGACCGGGACTAAGGAAAGAGACCCAGTACTTC.

This clonotype appeared many times. The chain combines TRBV28 with TRBJ1-6, with D possibly matching TRBD1 (5 bases). This CDR3 has 14 amino acids. The germline V gene encodes CDR1 MDHEN and CDR2 SYDVKM. V lost 5 bases to trimming and J lost 6 bases, with 11 bases between them. The CDR3 reads CASSPGTSNSPLHF. CDR3 in DNA: TGTGCCAGCAGTCCCGGGACGTCTAATTCACCCCTCCACTTT.

This clonotype was detected only a few times. CDR3 DNA sequence: TGCGCCAGCAGCCATCCCCGACAGGGGGAGGCGGCGACTAATGAAAAACTGTTTTTT. Translated, it gives CASSHPRQGEAATNEKLFF. V and J are TRBV4-1 and TRBJ1-4; 9 bases map to TRBD1. Germline V CDR1 and CDR2: MGHRA, YSYEKL. CDR3 size: 19 residues. V lost 3 bases and J lost 2; bases outside the gene matches: 13.

The V call is TRBV7-9, the J call TRBJ2-1, with 9 bases aligning to TRBD2. Trimming cost V 2 bases and J 2 bases; bases outside gene matches: 1. This CDR3 comprises 15 residues. CDR1 is SEHNR, CDR2 FQNEAQ, per germline (reference sequence). In DNA form, the CDR3 reads TGTGCCAGCAGCTTAATAGCGGGGGCCTACAATGAGCAGTTCTTC. Translated, it gives CASSLIAGAYNEQFF.

The rearrangement joins TRBV11-2 to TRBJ2-6, with 10 bases fitting TRBD1. CDR1 SGHAT and CDR2 FQNNGV come from the germline V gene. V shed 6 bases, J shed 4 bases, and the junction held 12 bases outside the gene matches. This CDR3 region has 18 residues. CDR3 nucleotide sequence: TGTGCCAGCAGGCAACTCCGGGACAGGGGAGCCGGGGCCAACGTCCTGACTTTC. The encoded protein is CASRQLRDRGAGANVLTF.

This clonotype was counted ten times or more. The chain combines TRBV28 with TRBJ2-7; possible D gene TRBD2, 5 bases. The CDR3 loop spans 12 amino acids. V dropped 6 bases and J dropped 7 bases, with 13 bases sitting between them. Per germline, CDR1 MDHEN and CDR2 SYDVKM. This CDR3 reads CASRSTREEQYF. As DNA, the CDR3 is TGTGCCAGCAGATCGACCCGGGAAGAGCAGTACTTC.

This clonotype was picked up a small number of times. The chain links TRBV20-1 to TRBJ2-1, with D possibly being TRBD2 (5 bases). The CDR3 has 14 amino acids. In germline, CDR1 is DFQATT, CDR2 SNEGSKA (reference sequence). The V end was cut by 2 bases, the J end by 6 bases, with 14 bases between. The CDR3 loop is CSARQLLVPNEQFF. The CDR3 DNA sequence: TGCAGTGCTAGACAGCTACTAGTTCCCAATGAGCAGTTCTTC.

Many counts were recorded for this clonotype. The chain joins TRBV11-2 to TRBJ1-2; no clear D gene. The V end was cut by 4 bases, the J end by 8 bases, with 11 bases between. From germline, CDR1 is SGHAT and CDR2 FQNNGV. CDR3 length: 12 residues. The CDR3 loop is CASSSQRQGYTF. The DNA for the CDR3 is TGTGCCAGCAGCTCTCAGCGTCAGGGCTACACCTTC.

The table lists this clonotype with many counts. The V gene is TRBV2, the J gene TRBJ2-1, with TRBD1 matching 9 bases. Germline CDR1 reads SNHLY; CDR2 reads FYNNEI. This CDR3 is 17 amino acids long. The trim removed 9 bases at V and 6 bases at J, leaving 18 bases unmatched. As DNA, the CDR3 is TGTGCCAGTAGGTCTGACCGCTGGGACAGGGAGGTCAATGAGCAGTTCTTC. It codes for CASRSDRWDREVNEQFF.

This clonotype was recorded many times. J is TRBJ2-5 and V is TRBV24-1, with 7 bases lining up with TRBD1. Germline loops: CDR1 KGHDR, CDR2 SFDVKD. The length of the CDR3 is 15 residues. Trimming removed 3 bases from V and 4 bases from J; junction bases left unmatched: 7. CDR3 sequence reads: CATSDKTGDLETQYF. The CDR3 DNA reads as TGTGCCACCAGTGATAAAACAGGGGATTTAGAGACCCAGTACTTC.

J is TRBJ1-1 and V is TRBV28; D possibly corresponds to TRBD1 (5 bases). V was trimmed by 6 bases and J by 1 base, leaving 12 bases between them. This CDR3 is 14 amino acids long. The germline V gene encodes CDR1 MDHEN and CDR2 SYDVKM. For the CDR3, the DNA is TGTGCCAGCAGCGTCGCCCAGGGGAACACTGAAGCTTTCTTT. Its translation is CASSVAQGNTEAFF.

This clonotype was counted ten times or more. The chain carries TRBV12-3 or TRBV12-4 and TRBJ1-4; D unresolved. The CDR3 contains 15 residues. V was trimmed by 0 bases and J by 4 bases, leaving 9 bases between them. CDR3 in DNA: TGTGCCAGCAGTTTAGCACGAGGGCTTAATGAAAAACTGTTTTTT. Encoded protein: CASSLARGLNEKLFF.

This clonotype was found many times. The chain links TRBV6-5 to TRBJ2-7; 10 nucleotides line up with TRBD1. Germline V gives CDR1 MNHEY, CDR2 SVGAGI. The CDR3 totals 16 residues. V lost 2 bases and J lost 5; bases outside the gene matches: 9. The CDR3 region is CASSYGTGQGTDEQYF. The DNA of the CDR3 is TGTGCCAGCAGTTACGGTACGGGACAGGGGACCGACGAGCAGTACTTC.

V and J are TRBV28 and TRBJ2-4; 7 nucleotides match TRBD1. The germline CDR1 and CDR2 sequences are MDHEN and SYDVKM. The CDR3 consists of 12 residues. V trimming: 6 bases; J trimming: 10 bases; junction bases outside the gene matches: 6. The CDR3: CASSTGVAIQYF. The CDR3 nucleotides read TGTGCCAGCAGCACAGGGGTAGCGATTCAGTACTTC.

This chain uses TRBV6-5 with TRBJ1-1; D not certain. The CDR3 is 15 residues long. Per germline, CDR1 MNHEY and CDR2 SVGAGI. Trimming took 0 bases from V and 1 from J, leaving 9 bases between them. The CDR3 here is CASSYSTPTNTEAFF. CDR3 DNA: TGTGCCAGCAGTTACTCGACACCAACGAACACTGAAGCTTTCTTT.

Ten or more counts support this clonotype. The V and J genes are TRBV5-1 and TRBJ1-3; D is ambiguous. The germline V gene encodes CDR1 SGHRS and CDR2 YFSETQ. Trimming took 0 bases from V and 0 from J, leaving 13 bases between them. The CDR3 has 17 amino acids. CDR3 bases: TGCGCCAGCAGCTTGGTGGCGGCAGCGCTCTCTGGAAACACCATATATTTT. This gives the protein CASSLVAAALSGNTIYF.

V and J are TRBV27 and TRBJ2-7; 10 positions agree with TRBD2. Germline CDR1 and CDR2: MNHEY and SMNVEV (reference sequence). J gave up 4 bases and V 2 bases, and 11 bases lay outside the gene matches. The CDR3 is made up of 17 amino acids. For the CDR3, the DNA is TGTGCCAGCAGTTTAAAACCCCCTCCTAGCGGGGGATACGAGCAGTACTTC. As protein: CASSLKPPPSGGYEQYF.

This clonotype was detected only a few times. V usage is TRBV20-1 and J usage is TRBJ2-1, with TRBD2 identical over 8 bases. Germline V gives CDR1 DFQATT, CDR2 SNEGSKA (reference sequence). Germline trimming cut 2 bases from V and 9 bases from J; bases unmatched to any gene: 9. The CDR3 runs to 14 residues. CDR3 DNA: TGCAGTGCTAGACGGGGACTAGTTGGCGGTGAGCAGTTCTTC. It encodes CSARRGLVGGEQFF.

This clonotype showed up many times. The chain carries TRBV2 and TRBJ2-5; D uncertain. V was cut by 3 bases and J by 2 bases, with 10 bases left in between. Looked up from germline, CDR1 is SNHLY and CDR2 is FYNNEI. The CDR3 consists of 14 residues. The CDR3 sequence is CASSDSFSQETQYF. CDR3 bases: TGTGCCAGCAGTGATTCCTTTTCACAAGAGACCCAGTACTTC.

Regarding this clonotype: This may be a read error: a much more frequent sequence differs by one nucleotide. The chain links TRBV25-1 to TRBJ1-5, with a possible D match to TRBD1 (5 bases). V was clipped by 1 base and J by 3 bases, with 7 bases between them. CDR3 length: 14 amino acids. Germline V gene data show CDR1 as MGHDK and CDR2 as SYGVNS. CDR3 loop: CASSEWGVNQPQHF. CDR3 DNA: TGTGCCAGCAGTGAATGGGGCGTCAATCAGCCCCAGCATTTT. The full variable domain, with the rest looked up from reference TRBV25-1 and TRBJ1-5, is EADIYQTPRYLVIGTGKKITLECSQTMGHDKMYWYQQDPGMELHLIHYSYGVNSTEKGDLSSESTVSRIRTEHFPLTLESARPSHTSQYLCASSEWGVNQPQHFGDGTRLSIL.

In its sample, this clonotype was seen many times. The rearrangement uses TRBV6-2 or TRBV6-3 and TRBJ2-5, with 9 positions matching TRBD1. Unmatched junction bases numbered 9, after V lost 9 bases and J lost 1 base. The V gene's germline CDR1 is MNHEY and CDR2 SVGEGT. CDR3 length: 15 residues. CDR3 DNA sequence: TGTGCCAGTCTTACGGGACAGGGACCCCAAGAGACCCAGTACTTC. It is translated as CASLTGQGPQETQYF.